The next 17 T cell receptor beta chains were all read from a single sample in a study of CXCR3-negative and CXCR3-positive naive CD8 T cells. With UMI labels, 5' RACE was used to prepare the TRB cDNA libraries. TCRdb reprocessed the 5' RACE reads, keeping one entry per CDR3 protein, no DNA. The specimen's table records 69,000 or so distinct CDR3 sequences. The sequencing input was naive CXCR3- CD8+ T cells from blood. As to subset: CD45RO-CCR7+CD27+CD95- naive CD8+ T cells lacking CXCR3 (TNR3-). The receptors derive from a human donor in good health. Some clones in this sample may be carry-over from other donors' samples.

The chain is built from TRBV6-4 and TRBJ2-2; TCRdb's D call, TRBD1, is unchecked because there is no DNA. Germline-derived CDR1 and CDR2 are MRHNA and SNTAGT. The CDR3 runs to 15 residues. Here the CDR3 reads CASSAGQGNTGELFF.

V gene TRBV7-2 combines with J gene TRBJ2-3. The CDR3 loop spans 14 amino acids. CDR1 SGHTA and CDR2 FQGNSA come from the germline V gene. The CDR3 spells CASSQGTNTDTQYF.

The chain employs TRBV20-1 and TRBJ2-7; TCRdb lists TRBD1, though no DNA is available to test this call. Germline V lookup: CDR1 DFQATT, CDR2 SNEGSKA (reference sequence). This CDR3 spans 15 amino acids. The CDR3 protein is CSALNRDTATYEQYF.

This rearrangement joins TRBV6-2 or TRBV6-3 to TRBJ2-1; with no DNA, the TCRdb D assignment of TRBD1 cannot be verified. Germline V gene lookup returns CDR1 MNHEY and CDR2 SVGEGT. The CDR3 covers 13 residues. The CDR3 region is CAIQDRGLNEQFF.

The rearrangement uses TRBV28 and TRBJ2-1; lacking DNA, the TRBD2 call made by TCRdb goes unchecked. Germline lookup yields CDR1 MDHEN and CDR2 SYDVKM. The CDR3 totals 15 residues. CDR3 region: CASTTSGSLYNEQFF. Full variable domain (rest looked up from reference TRBV28 and TRBJ2-1): DVKVTQSSRYLVKRTGEKVFLECVQDMDHENMFWYRQDPGLGLRLIYFSYDVKMKEKGDIPEGYSVSREKKERFSLILESASTNQTSMYLCASTTSGSLYNEQFFGPGTRLTVL.

This chain joins TRBV13 and TRBJ2-3; no DNA is available, so the TRBD1 call from TCRdb remains unchecked. The CDR3 length is 16 residues. From germline, CDR1 is PRHDT and CDR2 FYEKMQ (reference sequence). CDR3 sequence: CASSLGTAGGTDTQYF.

V gene TRBV5-8 combines with J gene TRBJ2-7; no DNA is available, so the TRBD1 call from TCRdb remains unchecked. This CDR3 has 15 residues. The V gene's germline CDR1 is SGHTS and CDR2 YDEGEE. CDR3 region: CASSLGIEGDYEQYF.

The CDR3: CASSRLAIEGETQYF. V usage is TRBV7-9 and J usage is TRBJ2-5; TCRdb lists TRBD2, though no DNA is available to test this call. The CDR3 extends over 15 amino acids. The germline CDR1 and CDR2 sequences are SEHNR and FQNEAQ (reference sequence).

V is TRBV7-9 and J is TRBJ2-2. This CDR3 comprises 12 residues. Germline CDR1 SEHNR, CDR2 FQNEAQ (reference sequence). The CDR3 region is CASRGITGELFF.

The chain links TRBV7-8 to TRBJ2-3; TCRdb outputs TRBD1, but without DNA this stays unchecked. Germline CDR1 is SGHVS and CDR2 is FQNEAQ. The CDR3 has 15 residues. CDR3 amino acids: CASCDRGHPGDTQYF.

J is TRBJ2-2 and V is TRBV5-4; TCRdb calls TRBD2, which cannot be checked without DNA. CDR3 length equals 15 residues. Per germline, CDR1 SGHNT and CDR2 YYREEE (reference sequence). The CDR3 sequence is CASSPVGLNTGELFF.

This chain's CDR3 is CASSQGGQYNEQFF. The rearrangement uses TRBV4-1 and TRBJ2-1; the D call from TCRdb, TRBD1, cannot be confirmed without DNA. Germline CDR1 reads MGHRA; CDR2 reads YSYEKL. The CDR3 is 14 amino acids.

CDR3 residues: CATRTSGSDEQFF. The chain combines TRBV7-9 with TRBJ2-1; checking the TCRdb D call of TRBD2 is not possible without DNA. The CDR3 is made up of 13 amino acids. Germline V gene data show CDR1 as SEHNR and CDR2 as FQNEAQ (reference sequence).

The V call is TRBV10-3, the J call TRBJ2-7. This CDR3 is built from 12 residues. Germline lookup yields CDR1 ENHRY and CDR2 SYGVKD. CDR3 region: CAISESSYEQYF.

The chain recombines TRBV7-9 with TRBJ2-3; without DNA, the TCRdb call of TRBD2 cannot be checked. CDR1 and CDR2 (germline): SEHNR, FQNEAQ (reference sequence). The CDR3 runs to 15 residues. CDR3 amino acids: CASPVSGSGTDTQYF.

CDR3 amino acids: CASSANNLGRRYPNTEAFF. The chain joins TRBV9 to TRBJ1-1. The CDR3 loop spans 19 amino acids. Per germline, CDR1 SGDLS and CDR2 YYNGEE.

This chain links TRBV9 with TRBJ1-3; absent DNA, TCRdb's TRBD1 call cannot be checked. CDR3 length: 15 amino acids. Germline-derived CDR1 and CDR2 are SGDLS and YYNGEE. CDR3 residues: CASSVGGASGNTIYF.